What follows are 28 T cell receptor beta chains derived from one specimen sequenced in a study of OX40 agonist ivuxolimab in advanced cancers. Here immunoSEQ multiplex PCR was the method, and the copy in TCRdb shows in-frame clones only, minus some. Counted here are under 75,000 clones, about four fifths occurring once; the ten biggest clones make up less than 1.2%. The sample consisted of CD4+ or CD8+ T cells sorted from blood, taken in a trial of the OX40 agonist ivuxolimab. The receptors stem from an adult with an advanced solid tumor such as melanoma, head and neck, liver or kidney cancer.

This rearrangement joins TRBV5-5 to TRBJ2-2; D not resolved. Germline V gene data show CDR1 as SGHKS and CDR2 as YYEKEE (reference sequence). V gave up 5 bases and J gave up 3 bases, with 14 bases separating them. This CDR3 is built from 15 residues. CDR3 residues: CASSAQARDTGELFF. CDR3 in DNA: TGTGCCAGCAGTGCGCAAGCTCGGGACACCGGGGAGCTGTTTTTT.

The CDR3 coding sequence is TGTGCCAGCAGCTTAGTCCGGGACGCCTTGGGAAACACCATATATTTT. Amino acid sequence: CASSLVRDALGNTIYF. This chain connects TRBV11-2 to TRBJ1-3, with a tentative D call TRBD1 (5 bases). The CDR3 contains 16 residues. The V and J ends lost 1 base and 4 bases respectively, with 14 bases between them. Germline values: CDR1 SGHAT, CDR2 FQNNGV.

The V gene is TRBV2, the J gene TRBJ2-6; 9 bases align to TRBD2. This CDR3 has 18 residues. The germline V gene has CDR1 SNHLY and CDR2 FYNNEI. Trimming removed 6 bases from V and 0 bases from J; junction bases left unmatched: 9. CDR3 protein: CASRLVSGGFSGANVLTF. CDR3 in DNA: TGTGCCAGCAGGCTTGTAAGCGGGGGGTTCTCTGGGGCCAACGTCCTGACTTTC.

The chain combines TRBV5-4 with TRBJ1-1; no firm D call. Trimming removed 0 bases at V and 0 bases at J, with 3 bases between. Germline CDR1 SGHNT, CDR2 YYREEE (reference sequence). The CDR3 has 13 amino acids. The CDR3 loop is CASSLGLNTEAFF. The CDR3 DNA reads TGTGCCAGCAGCTTGGGCCTGAACACTGAAGCTTTCTTT.

In its sample, this clone was seen once. The V and J genes are TRBV6-1 and TRBJ2-7; D uncertain. Deletions cut 8 bases from V and 6 bases from J, with 17 bases between. The V gene's germline CDR1 is MNHNS and CDR2 SASEGT. The CDR3 extends over 13 amino acids. For the CDR3, the DNA is TGTGCCAGCGATTCCCCAGGAAACCGCGAGCAGTACTTC. This gives the protein CASDSPGNREQYF.

V and J are TRBV5-5 and TRBJ1-1, with unresolved D. Trimming cost V 0 bases and J 4 bases, with 13 bases left between them. CDR1 is SGHKS, CDR2 YYEKEE, per germline (reference sequence). CDR3 length: 15 amino acids. CDR3 bases: TGTGCCAGCAGCTTGGACGTGGGCGCGGGCACTGAAGCTTTCTTT. Translated, it gives CASSLDVGAGTEAFF.

This rearrangement joins TRBV7-2 to TRBJ2-5; 7 nucleotides match TRBD2. Germline CDR1 SGHTA, CDR2 FQGNSA. The CDR3 runs 14 residues. The V segment lost 5 bases and the J segment 4 bases; nucleotides outside the gene matches: 7. The CDR3, as DNA: TGTGCCAGCAGCACCCGGCCGGGAGGAGAGACCCAGTACTTC. It is translated as CASSTRPGGETQYF.

This rearrangement joins TRBV21-1 to TRBJ2-2; no check of the table's D call, TRBD2, against the DNA was made. TRBV21-1 is an annotated pseudogene. The CDR3 spans 14 residues. The CDR3 loop reads CARAAGGTPGELFF. CDR3 DNA sequence: TGTGCCAGAGCCGCCGGAGGAACCCCCGGGGAGCTGTTTTTT.

The V and J genes are TRBV7-9 and TRBJ2-5; D not resolved. The CDR3 consists of 14 residues. V dropped 5 bases and J dropped 3 bases, with 13 bases sitting between them. Germline loops: CDR1 SEHNR, CDR2 FQNEAQ (reference sequence). CDR3 bases: TGTGCCAGCAGCCGCGGTATAGATAAAGAGACCCAGTACTTC. Its translation: CASSRGIDKETQYF.

This sequence joins TRBV10-3 and TRBJ2-2; 13 nucleotides line up with TRBD2. CDR3 length equals 17 residues. CDR1 is ENHRY, CDR2 SYGVKD, per germline. The V segment lost 4 bases and the J segment 7 bases; nucleotides outside the gene matches: 9. The DNA for the CDR3 is TGTGCCATCAGTGGAACAACTAGCGGGGGGGCCGGCGGGGAGCTGTTTTTT. Amino acids: CAISGTTSGGAGGELFF.

Comments on this clone: The sample has other DNA sequences that encode this CDR3 too. The V and J genes are TRBV6-1 and TRBJ1-4, with D perhaps TRBD1 (5 bases). The germline CDR1 and CDR2 sequences are MNHNS and SASEGT. V was trimmed by 5 bases and J by 7 bases, leaving 14 bases between them. This CDR3 has 14 amino acids. CDR3 residues: CASSLDGGGEKLFF. The CDR3 coding sequence is TGTGCCAGCAGTCTTGACGGTGGGGGTGAAAAACTGTTTTTT.

The chain combines TRBV4-2 with TRBJ2-2, with 8 bases fitting TRBD2. V dropped 3 bases and J dropped 2; count of bases not matched to a gene: 5. The CDR3 consists of 16 residues. The V gene's germline CDR1 is LGHNA and CDR2 YNFKEQ. CDR3 sequence: CASSHSGGANTGELFF. The CDR3 DNA reads as TGTGCCAGCAGCCACTCGGGGGGGGCAAACACCGGGGAGCTGTTTTTT.

The J gene is TRBJ1-1, the V gene TRBV19, with D hard to call. From germline, CDR1 is LNHDA and CDR2 SQIVND (reference sequence). The CDR3 consists of 14 residues. V lost 5 bases and J 0 bases, leaving 10 bases between the germline ends. CDR3 nucleotides: TGTGCCAGTAGTTCGGGTGGACTGAACACTGAAGCTTTCTTT. It translates to CASSSGGLNTEAFF. Full variable domain (rest looked up from reference TRBV19 and TRBJ1-1): DGGITQSPKYLFRKEGQNVTLSCEQNLNHDAMYWYRQDPGQGLRLIYYSQIVNDFQKGDIAEGYSVSREKKESFPLTVTSAQKNPTAFYLCASSSGGLNTEAFFGQGTRLTVV.

The rearrangement joins TRBV5-1 to TRBJ2-1; D gene unclear. V was clipped by 0 bases and J by 2 bases, with 6 bases between them. In germline, CDR1 is SGHRS, CDR2 YFSETQ. The CDR3 covers 14 residues. The CDR3 sequence: CASSLGGPYNEQFF. The CDR3 coding sequence is TGCGCCAGCAGCTTGGGTGGACCCTACAATGAGCAGTTCTTC.

The chain carries TRBV5-5 and TRBJ1-1; D gene ambiguous. Trimming took off 4 bases at V and 1 base at J, with 5 bases between the two ends. CDR3 length: 12 residues. The germline gives CDR1 SGHKS, CDR2 YYEKEE (reference sequence). CDR3 in amino acids: CASSTQNTEAFF. The CDR3 coding sequence is TGTGCCAGCAGCACCCAGAACACTGAAGCTTTCTTT.

The J gene is TRBJ1-3, the V gene TRBV6-5; a possible D gene is TRBD1 (6 bases). The CDR3 consists of 14 residues. V was pared by 8 bases and J by 0 bases, with 11 bases between. Germline V gene sequence: CDR1 MNHEY, CDR2 SVGAGI. The CDR3 region has the DNA TGTGCCAGCGGTAGGGGGGCCTCTGGAAACACCATATATTTT. Residues: CASGRGASGNTIYF.

There are a few counts of this clone. The chain couples TRBV27 to TRBJ2-7; 7 positions agree with TRBD1. Trimming at V came to 2 bases and at J to 6 bases, leaving 1 base not matched to a gene. Germline CDR1 MNHEY, CDR2 SMNVEV (reference sequence). The CDR3 sequence is 12 residues long. Written as DNA, the CDR3 is TGTGCCAGCAGTTTAAACAGGGGCGAGCAGTACTTC. Encoded protein: CASSLNRGEQYF.

The V gene is TRBV19, the J gene TRBJ1-1; unclear D gene. The CDR3 contains 16 residues. The V and J ends lost 7 bases and 0 bases respectively, with 18 bases between them. Germline CDR1 and CDR2: LNHDA and SQIVND (reference sequence). This CDR3 is CASTYKGPTMNTEAFF. CDR3 in DNA: TGTGCCAGTACCTATAAAGGACCGACCATGAACACTGAAGCTTTCTTT.

This chain uses TRBV6-6 with TRBJ1-3; no clear D. The CDR3 has 13 residues. V lost 7 bases to trimming and J lost 1 base, with 8 bases between them. The V gene's germline CDR1 is MNHNY and CDR2 SVGAGI (reference sequence). The CDR3 reads CASNGMSGNTIYF. The CDR3 DNA sequence: TGTGCCAGCAACGGGATGTCTGGAAACACCATATATTTT.

The CDR3 sequence is CASMRDRNEKLFF. In DNA, the CDR3 is TGTGCCAGCATGCGGGACAGAAATGAAAAACTGTTTTTT. The chain couples TRBV2 to TRBJ1-4; 7 nucleotides agree with TRBD1. The J segment lost 5 bases and the V segment lost 7 bases, leaving 4 bases of the junction unmatched. CDR3 size: 13 residues. Germline CDR1 and CDR2: SNHLY and FYNNEI.

The gene calls are TRBV7-6 and TRBJ2-3; D might be TRBD1 or TRBD2, each matching 6 bases. Germline V gives CDR1 SGHVS, CDR2 FNYEAQ. Trimming took off 4 bases at V and 14 bases at J, with 13 bases between the two ends. The CDR3 is made up of 11 amino acids. In DNA form, the CDR3 reads TGTGCCAGCAGCTGGAGGGGGATGGGGTATTTT. Residues: CASSWRGMGYF. Full variable domain (outside the CDR3, taken from reference TRBV7-6 and TRBJ2-3): GAGVSQSPRYKVTKRGQDVALRCDPISGHVSLYWYRQALGQGPEFLTYFNYEAQQDKSGLPNDRFSAERPEGSISTLTIQRTEQRDSAMYRCASSWRGMGYFGPGTRLTVL.

The CDR3 coding sequence is TGTGCCAGCAGCTTAGACCCAGCGGGGGCCAACGTCCTGACTTTC. It specifies CASSLDPAGANVLTF. The chain links TRBV7-2 to TRBJ2-6; D unclear. Germline CDR1 SGHTA, CDR2 FQGNSA. This CDR3 contains 15 residues. V lost 1 base and J 4 bases, leaving 8 bases between the germline ends. The whole variable domain, remainder taken from reference TRBV7-2 and TRBJ2-6, is GAGVSQSPSNKVTEKGKDVELRCDPISGHTALYWYRQSLGQGLEFLIYFQGNSAPDKSGLPSDRFSAERTGGSVSTLTIQRTQQEDSAVYLCASSLDPAGANVLTFGAGSRLTVL.

The gene calls are TRBV25-1 and TRBJ1-5; 9 positions match TRBD1. The CDR3 is 16 amino acids. The V segment lost 4 bases and the J segment 4 bases; nucleotides outside the gene matches: 8. Looked up from germline, CDR1 is MGHDK and CDR2 is SYGVNS. The CDR3 spells CASSGTAGTGNQPQHF. CDR3 bases: TGTGCCAGCAGTGGCACTGCCGGGACAGGGAATCAGCCCCAGCATTTT.

V and J are TRBV2 and TRBJ2-3; TRBD2 is a possible D gene (6 bases). With 6 bases removed from V and 0 bases from J, the gap between germline ends came to 22 bases. This CDR3 spans 18 amino acids. Germline CDR1 reads SNHLY; CDR2 reads FYNNEI. The CDR3, as DNA: TGTGCCAGCAGAGCCCGACTAGGAAATAGTCCTAGCACAGATACGCAGTATTTT. Its protein product is CASRARLGNSPSTDTQYF.

The chain links TRBV10-3 to TRBJ1-4; 7 nucleotides align to TRBD1. CDR3 size: 14 residues. V lost 6 bases to trimming and J lost 8 bases; unmatched junction nucleotides: 9. Germline values: CDR1 ENHRY, CDR2 SYGVKD. CDR3 protein: CAIRGDSKGEKLFF. CDR3 DNA sequence: TGTGCCATCAGGGGGGACAGTAAGGGGGAAAAACTGTTTTTT.

The V and J genes are TRBV19 and TRBJ2-7; a possible D gene is TRBD1 (5 bases). Trimming cost V 4 bases and J 3 bases, with 7 bases left between them. The CDR3 spans 12 residues. The germline CDR1 and CDR2 sequences are LNHDA and SQIVND (reference sequence). CDR3 sequence: CASSTGNYEQYF. The CDR3 DNA follows: TGTGCCAGTAGTACAGGGAACTACGAGCAGTACTTC.

The rearrangement links TRBV7-2 to TRBJ2-3; D call uncertain. Trimming cost V 3 bases and J 2 bases, with 9 bases left between them. Germline CDR1 SGHTA, CDR2 FQGNSA. CDR3 length: 14 amino acids. This CDR3 reads CASSFRDATDTQYF. In DNA form, the CDR3 reads TGTGCCAGCAGCTTTAGAGACGCCACAGATACGCAGTATTTT.

The V call is TRBV13, the J call TRBJ2-3, with D perhaps matching TRBD2 (5 bases). Trimming shortened V by 2 bases and J by 6 bases, and 15 bases separated the two germline ends. In germline, CDR1 is PRHDT, CDR2 FYEKMQ (reference sequence). There are 15 residues in the CDR3. CDR3 amino acids: CASSLRAPGSDTQYF. CDR3 bases: TGTGCCAGCAGCTTAAGGGCTCCGGGGTCCGATACGCAGTATTTT.